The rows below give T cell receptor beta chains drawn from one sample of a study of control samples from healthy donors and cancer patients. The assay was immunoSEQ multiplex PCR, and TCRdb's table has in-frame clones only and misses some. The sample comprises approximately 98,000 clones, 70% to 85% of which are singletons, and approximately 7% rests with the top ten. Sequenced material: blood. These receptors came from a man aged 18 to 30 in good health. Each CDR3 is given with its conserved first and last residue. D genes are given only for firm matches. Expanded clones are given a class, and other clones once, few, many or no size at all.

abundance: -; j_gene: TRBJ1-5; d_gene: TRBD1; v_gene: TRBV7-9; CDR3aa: CASSATGVSNQPQHF; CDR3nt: TGTGCCAGCAGCGCTACAGGGGTTAGCAATCAGCCCCAGCATTTT
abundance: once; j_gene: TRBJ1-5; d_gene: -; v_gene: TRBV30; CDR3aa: CAWSVGRQGQPQHF; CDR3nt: TGTGCCTGGAGTGTAGGACGCCAGGGTCAGCCCCAGCATTTT
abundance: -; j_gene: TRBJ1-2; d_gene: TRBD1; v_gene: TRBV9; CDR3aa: CASSQPRPPGQGHGYTF; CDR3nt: TGTGCCAGCAGTCAGCCAAGACCTCCGGGACAGGGACATGGCTACACCTTC
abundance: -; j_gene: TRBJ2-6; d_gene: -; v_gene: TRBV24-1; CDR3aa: CATSGRISSGANVLTF; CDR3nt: TGTGCCACCTCCGGACGGATCTCCTCTGGGGCCAACGTCCTGACTTTC
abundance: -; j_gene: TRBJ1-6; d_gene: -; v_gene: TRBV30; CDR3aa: CAWTGLYNSPLHF; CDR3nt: TGTGCCTGGACAGGCCTCTATAATTCACCCCTCCACTTT
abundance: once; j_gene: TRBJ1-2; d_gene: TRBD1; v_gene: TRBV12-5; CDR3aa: CASRGDREEDGYTF; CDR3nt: TGTGCTAGTCGGGGGGACAGGGAGGAGGATGGCTACACCTTC
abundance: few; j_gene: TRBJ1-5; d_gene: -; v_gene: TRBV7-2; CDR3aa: CASSLVGISNQPQHF; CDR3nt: TGTGCCAGCAGCTTAGTAGGCATTAGCAATCAGCCCCAGCATTTT
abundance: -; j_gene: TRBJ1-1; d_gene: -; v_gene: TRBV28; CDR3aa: CASITRATEAFF; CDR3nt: TGTGCCAGCATCACTAGGGCCACTGAAGCTTTCTTT
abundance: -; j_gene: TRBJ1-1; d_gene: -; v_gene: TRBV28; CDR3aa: CASSPPLGGTEAFF; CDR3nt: TGTGCCAGCAGTCCCCCCCTGGGCGGCACTGAAGCTTTCTTT
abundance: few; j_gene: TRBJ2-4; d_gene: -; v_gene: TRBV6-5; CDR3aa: CATTSRGAGNIQYF; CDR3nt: TGTGCCACCACGTCTCGGGGGGCAGGAAACATTCAGTACTTC
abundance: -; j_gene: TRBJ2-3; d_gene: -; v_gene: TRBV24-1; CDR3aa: CATSETSTDTQYF; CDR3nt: TGTGCCACCTCGGAGACTAGCACAGATACGCAGTATTTT
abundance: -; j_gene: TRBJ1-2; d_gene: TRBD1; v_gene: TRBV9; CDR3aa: CASSPGGLTDYGYTF; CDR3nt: TGTGCCAGCAGCCCAGGGGGCTTGACTGACTATGGCTACACCTTC
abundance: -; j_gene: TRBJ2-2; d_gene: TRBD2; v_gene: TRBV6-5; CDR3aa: CASTPSGGVTGELFF; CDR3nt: TGTGCCAGCACCCCCTCGGGAGGGGTCACCGGGGAGCTGTTTTTT
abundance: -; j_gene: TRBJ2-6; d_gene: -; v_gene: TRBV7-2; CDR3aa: CASIKQSTGANVLTF; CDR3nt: TGTGCCAGCATTAAACAGTCTACTGGGGCCAACGTCCTGACTTTC
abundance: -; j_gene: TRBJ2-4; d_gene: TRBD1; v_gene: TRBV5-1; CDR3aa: CASSLTGGARGGIQYF; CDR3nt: TGCGCCAGCAGCTTGACAGGGGGCGCAAGGGGGGGCATTCAGTACTTC
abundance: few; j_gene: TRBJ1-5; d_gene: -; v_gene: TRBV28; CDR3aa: CASSSRGSGPQHF; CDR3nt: TGTGCCAGCAGTTCCAGAGGGTCGGGGCCCCAGCATTTT
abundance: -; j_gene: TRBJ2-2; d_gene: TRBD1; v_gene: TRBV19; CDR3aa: CASGQPGQGTTRNTGELFF; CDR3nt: TGTGCCAGTGGACAACCGGGACAGGGGACTACTCGTAACACCGGGGAGCTGTTTTTT
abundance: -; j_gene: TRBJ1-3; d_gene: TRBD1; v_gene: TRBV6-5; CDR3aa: CASTPTGENTIYF; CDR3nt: TGTGCCAGCACCCCGACAGGGGAAAACACCATATATTTT
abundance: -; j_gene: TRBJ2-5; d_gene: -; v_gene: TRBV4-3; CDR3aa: CASSQGTVGKIQYF; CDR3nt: TGCGCCAGCAGCCAAGGGACCGTCGGAAAAATCCAGTACTTC
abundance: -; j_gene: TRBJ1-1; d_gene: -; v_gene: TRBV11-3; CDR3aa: CASSLGNERNTEAFF; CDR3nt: TGTGCCAGCAGCTTAGGAAACGAGAGGAACACTGAAGCTTTCTTT
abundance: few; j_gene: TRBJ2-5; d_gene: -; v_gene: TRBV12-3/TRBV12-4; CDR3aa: CASSLRESTQYF; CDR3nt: TGTGCCAGCAGCCTACGGGAAAGCACCCAGTACTTC
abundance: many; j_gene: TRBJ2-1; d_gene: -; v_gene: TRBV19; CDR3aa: CASKRGWLLDNEQFF; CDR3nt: TGTGCCAGTAAGAGGGGCTGGTTGTTGGACAATGAGCAGTTCTTC
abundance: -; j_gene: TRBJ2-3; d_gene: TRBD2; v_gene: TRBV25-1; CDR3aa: CASSEGRAGVRDTQYF; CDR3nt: TGTGCCAGCAGTGAAGGCCGGGCGGGGGTGAGGGATACGCAGTATTTT
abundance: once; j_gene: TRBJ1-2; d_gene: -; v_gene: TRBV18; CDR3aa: CASSRSEGLGDGYTF; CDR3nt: TGTGCCAGCTCACGAAGTGAAGGTTTGGGCGATGGCTACACCTTC
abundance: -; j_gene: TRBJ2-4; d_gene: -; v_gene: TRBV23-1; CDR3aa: CASSQSLAGLYF; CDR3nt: TGCGCCAGCAGTCAATCTCTGGCAGGACTTTACTTC
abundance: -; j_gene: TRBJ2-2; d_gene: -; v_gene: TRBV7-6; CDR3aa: CASSEKDLHLGELFF; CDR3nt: TGTGCCAGCAGCGAGAAGGACCTACACCTGGGGGAGCTGTTTTTT
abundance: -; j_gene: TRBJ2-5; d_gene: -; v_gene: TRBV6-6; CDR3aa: CASRPGGGTETQYF; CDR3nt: TGTGCCAGCAGACCCGGAGGGGGAACTGAGACCCAGTACTTC
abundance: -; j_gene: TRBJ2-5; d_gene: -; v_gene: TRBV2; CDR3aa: CASNGGLQETQYF; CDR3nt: TGTGCCAGCAATGGCGGTCTGCAGGAGACCCAGTACTTC
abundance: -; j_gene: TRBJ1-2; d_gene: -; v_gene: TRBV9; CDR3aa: CASSALTTNYGYTF; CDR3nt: TGTGCCAGCAGCGCGTTGACAACAAACTATGGCTACACCTTC
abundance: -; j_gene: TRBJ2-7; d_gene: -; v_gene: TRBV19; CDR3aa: CASSKSGQVYEQYF; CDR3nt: TGTGCCAGTAGTAAAAGCGGACAAGTCTACGAGCAGTACTTC
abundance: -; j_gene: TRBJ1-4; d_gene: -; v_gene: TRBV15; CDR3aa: CATSRDVARTNEKLFF; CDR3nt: TGTGCCACCAGCAGAGATGTAGCGCGTACTAATGAAAAACTGTTTTTT
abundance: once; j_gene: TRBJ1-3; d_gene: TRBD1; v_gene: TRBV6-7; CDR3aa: CASRGQDKGNTIYF; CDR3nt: TGTGCCAGCAGGGGACAGGACAAGGGAAACACCATATATTTT
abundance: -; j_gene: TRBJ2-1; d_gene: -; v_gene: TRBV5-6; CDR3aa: CASSLATGYNEQFF; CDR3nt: TGTGCCAGCAGCTTGGCCACGGGATACAATGAGCAGTTCTTC
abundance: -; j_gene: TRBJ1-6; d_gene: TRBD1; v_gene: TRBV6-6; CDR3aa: CASGQGAQRSPLHF; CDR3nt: TGTGCCAGCGGGCAGGGGGCGCAACGATCACCCCTCCACTTT
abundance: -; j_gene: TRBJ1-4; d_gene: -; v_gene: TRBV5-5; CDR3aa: CASSFEGDEKLFF; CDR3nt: TGTGCCAGCAGCTTCGAAGGGGATGAAAAACTGTTTTTT
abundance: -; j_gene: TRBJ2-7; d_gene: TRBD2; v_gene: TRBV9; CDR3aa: CASSARLAADEQYF; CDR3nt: TGTGCCAGCAGCGCTCGACTAGCGGCGGACGAGCAGTACTTC
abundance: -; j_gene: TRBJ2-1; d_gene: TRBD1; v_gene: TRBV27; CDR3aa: CASSLSGQDNEQFF; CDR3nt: TGTGCCAGCAGTTTATCCGGACAGGACAATGAGCAGTTCTTC
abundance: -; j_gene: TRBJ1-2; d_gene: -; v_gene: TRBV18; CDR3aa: CASSQSGKLTYGGYTF; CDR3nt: TGTGCCAGCTCACAGTCAGGCAAACTAACTTATGGCGGCTACACCTTC